This is a list of T cell receptor beta chains from one sample in a study of T cell repertoires in cytomegalovirus infection. TCRdb ran MiXCR on the reads and lists one entry per CDR3 protein. The data hold approximately 770,000 distinct CDR3 sequences, with roughly 28% observed a single time. Which antigens these TCRs recognize remains unknown. The sample in question was cultured CD8+ T cells from PBMCs, obtained from culture after CMV antigen stimulation. The receptor source for this set is a human donor in good health (CMV status not recorded). Some clones in this sample may be carry-over from other donors' samples. CDR3s include the opening cysteine and the closing phenylalanine or tryptophan. The D gene is left open where the match is weak. Clone sizes are given selectively: once, few, many, or a class where the clone is expanded.

j_call | clone_size | d_call | v_call | cdr3_aa | cdr3_nt
TRBJ2-2 | NA | TRBD2 | TRBV4-1 | CASRAGGLNTGELFF | TGCGCCAGCAGAGCGGGGGGACTTAACACCGGGGAGCTGTTTTTT
TRBJ2-3 | few | NA | TRBV4-3 | CASSQDRNSGTPDTQYF | TGCGCCAGCAGCCAAGATCGAAATAGCGGTACCCCAGATACGCAGTATTTT
TRBJ2-6 | few | TRBD1 | TRBV7-6 | CASSRSARDRGLGANVLTF | TGTGCCAGCAGCCGATCCGCCCGGGACAGGGGGCTGGGGGCCAACGTCCTGACTTTC
TRBJ2-1 | NA | NA | TRBV20-1 | CSAERGYNEQFF | TGCAGTGCTGAACGGGGCTACAATGAGCAGTTCTTC
TRBJ2-2 | NA | TRBD1 | TRBV28 | CASSWSGGDTGELFF | TGTGCCAGCAGTTGGTCAGGGGGCGACACCGGGGAGCTGTTTTTT
TRBJ2-1 | few | TRBD1 | TRBV27 | CASSFQGAKNEQFF | TGTGCCAGCAGTTTCCAGGGGGCAAAAAATGAGCAGTTCTTC
TRBJ2-1 | few | TRBD2 | TRBV27 | CASSLPPELAGGLSYNEQFF | TGTGCCAGCAGTTTGCCCCCCGAACTAGCGGGGGGCCTTTCCTACAATGAGCAGTTCTTC
TRBJ2-1 | NA | NA | TRBV6-5 | CASSYSTIGPDNEQFF | TGTGCCAGCAGTTACTCGACGATCGGGCCCGACAATGAGCAGTTCTTC
TRBJ1-2 | NA | NA | TRBV27 | CASSLMPLGGYTF | TGTGCCAGCAGTTTAATGCCCCTTGGTGGCTACACCTTC
TRBJ1-1 | few | NA | TRBV7-6 | CASGTSLAFEAFF | TGTGCCAGCGGGACAAGCTTAGCTTTTGAAGCTTTCTTT
TRBJ1-1 | few | TRBD1 | TRBV18 | CASSLGQGGMNTEAFF | TGTGCCAGCTCACTCGGACAGGGTGGCATGAACACTGAAGCTTTCTTT
TRBJ2-3 | NA | TRBD2 | TRBV9 | CASSVAGAGADTQYF | TGTGCCAGCAGCGTTGCGGGAGCTGGGGCAGATACGCAGTATTTT
TRBJ2-7 | NA | NA | TRBV10-1 | CASSESKRPTSNEQYF | TGCGCCAGCAGTGAGTCGAAGAGGCCGACGTCCAACGAGCAGTACTTC
TRBJ1-2 | NA | TRBD1 | TRBV5-1 | CASSFGQGFYGYTF | TGCGCCAGCAGCTTCGGACAGGGATTCTATGGCTACACCTTC
TRBJ1-3 | many | NA | TRBV12-3/TRBV12-4 | CASSSPVGSNTIYF | TGTGCCAGCAGTTCCCCAGTGGGGAGCAACACCATATATTTT
TRBJ1-4 | few | NA | TRBV7-9 | CASSPGTVNEKLFF | TGTGCCAGCAGCCCAGGGACGGTAAATGAAAAACTGTTTTTT
TRBJ1-2 | many | NA | TRBV6-5 | CASSYGQSYGYTF | TGTGCCAGCAGTTACGGACAGAGCTATGGCTACACCTTC
TRBJ1-2 | few | TRBD1 | TRBV27 | CASSPYSGGADYGYTF | TGTGCCAGCAGCCCCTATTCAGGGGGCGCCGACTATGGCTACACCTTC
TRBJ2-3 | NA | NA | TRBV14 | CASSQDRPPGDTQYF | TGTGCCAGCAGCCAAGATCGGCCCCCAGGGGATACGCAGTATTTT
TRBJ1-3 | many | NA | TRBV7-8 | CASSLEGSSGNTIYF | TGTGCCAGCAGCTTAGAAGGAAGCTCTGGAAACACCATATATTTT
TRBJ2-5 | few | TRBD2 | TRBV7-8 | CASSLAWDLAGQETQYF | TGTGCCAGCAGCTTAGCGTGGGATCTAGCGGGGCAAGAGACCCAGTACTTC
TRBJ2-2 | many | NA | TRBV12-3/TRBV12-4 | CASSLAEEFANTGELFF | TGTGCCAGCAGTTTAGCGGAGGAGTTCGCGAACACCGGGGAGCTGTTTTTT